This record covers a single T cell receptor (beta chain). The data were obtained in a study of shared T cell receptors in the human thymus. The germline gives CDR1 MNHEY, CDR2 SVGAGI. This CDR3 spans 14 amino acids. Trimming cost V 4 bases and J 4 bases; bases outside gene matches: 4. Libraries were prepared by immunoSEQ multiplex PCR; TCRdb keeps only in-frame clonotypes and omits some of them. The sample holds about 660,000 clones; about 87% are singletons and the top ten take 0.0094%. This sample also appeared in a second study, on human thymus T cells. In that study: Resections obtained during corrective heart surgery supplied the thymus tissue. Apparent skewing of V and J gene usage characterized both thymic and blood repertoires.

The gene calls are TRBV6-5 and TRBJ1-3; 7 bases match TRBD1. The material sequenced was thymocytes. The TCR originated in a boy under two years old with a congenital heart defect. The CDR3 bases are TGTGCCAGCAGTTTGACAGGGCTGGGAAACACCATATATTTT. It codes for CASSLTGLGNTIYF.